This T cell receptor beta chain was documented in a study of siplizumab effects on memory and regulatory T cells. Here immunoSEQ multiplex PCR was the method, and the copy in TCRdb shows in-frame clones only, minus some. Of some 100,000 clones listed, approximately 90% were seen once; the top ten hold 0.65% to 0.8%. V gave up 7 bases and J gave up 0 bases, with 12 bases separating them. The CDR3 sequence is 14 residues long. Germline V lookup: CDR1 MNHEY, CDR2 SVGAGI. The sample consisted of Tregs sorted from blood. V gene TRBV6-5 combines with J gene TRBJ1-1; D perhaps matches TRBD1 (6 bases). The receptor comes from a human donor in good health. The CDR3 here is CASIRDNMNTEAFF. The CDR3 coding sequence is TGTGCCAGCATCCGGGACAACATGAACACTGAAGCTTTCTTT.